One sample yielded the 7 T cell receptor beta chains listed below, sequenced in a study of OX40 agonist ivuxolimab in advanced cancers. The method was immunoSEQ multiplex PCR; TCRdb's version includes in-frame clones alone and lacks a portion of them. Among approximately 40,000 clones listed, 80% to 90% were seen once. The sequencing here drew on CD4+ or CD8+ T cells sorted from blood, taken in a trial of the OX40 agonist ivuxolimab. These receptor sequences come from an adult with an advanced solid tumor such as melanoma, head and neck, liver or kidney cancer.

The chain is built from TRBV6-5 and TRBJ2-1; D is perhaps TRBD2 (5 bases). V was cut by 9 bases and J by 2 bases, with 14 bases left in between. CDR3 size: 14 residues. Germline loops: CDR1 MNHEY, CDR2 SVGAGI. The CDR3 DNA sequence: TGTGCCAGTATAAGCGGAGAGACCTACAATGAGCAGTTCTTC. It is translated as CASISGETYNEQFF.

This clone was found a few times. The rearrangement uses TRBV5-6 and TRBJ1-1; no clear D gene. This CDR3 is 12 amino acids long. The V gene's germline CDR1 is SGHDT and CDR2 YYEEEE. V lost 3 bases and J 3 bases, leaving 6 bases between the germline ends. The CDR3 here is CASSSGDTEAFF. The CDR3 DNA follows: TGTGCCAGCAGCTCAGGAGACACTGAAGCTTTCTTT.

The chain combines TRBV9 with TRBJ1-2; 10 bases agree with TRBD1. The CDR3 runs 15 residues. Germline assignment: CDR1 SGDLS and CDR2 YYNGEE. With 4 bases clipped from V and 8 bases from J, the junction kept 11 bases outside the gene matches. The CDR3 loop is CASSPDRGLTEGYTF. The CDR3, as DNA: TGTGCCAGCAGCCCTGACAGGGGGCTTACGGAGGGCTACACCTTC.

V is TRBV7-9 and J is TRBJ1-4, with 7 bases aligning to TRBD1. The trim removed 2 bases at V and 7 bases at J, leaving 7 bases unmatched. CDR3 length equals 15 residues. The germline V gene has CDR1 SEHNR and CDR2 FQNEAQ (reference sequence). The CDR3 is CASSLLRDRGEKLFF. The CDR3 DNA follows: TGTGCCAGCAGCTTACTGAGGGACAGAGGTGAAAAACTGTTTTTT.

The chain carries TRBV9 and TRBJ2-2; D gene uncertain. Trimming pared 5 bases from V and 4 bases from J, leaving 18 bases between. This CDR3 has 16 amino acids. Germline V gives CDR1 SGDLS, CDR2 YYNGEE. The CDR3 here is CASSFRPEVGTGELFF. For the CDR3, the DNA is TGTGCCAGCAGTTTTCGGCCTGAGGTGGGCACCGGGGAGCTGTTTTTT.

The V and J genes are TRBV19 and TRBJ1-1; D possibly corresponds to TRBD1 (6 bases). Per germline, CDR1 LNHDA and CDR2 SQIVND (reference sequence). The CDR3 sequence is 14 residues long. Deletions cut 1 base from V and 5 bases from J, with 11 bases between. Here the CDR3 reads CASSIAGGWTEAFF. Written as DNA, the CDR3 is TGTGCCAGTAGTATAGCGGGGGGCTGGACTGAAGCTTTCTTT.

The V and J genes are TRBV11-2 and TRBJ2-5; D could derive from TRBD1 or TRBD2 (5 bases each). Trimming cost V 3 bases and J 5 bases, with 10 bases left between them. CDR1 is SGHAT and CDR2 is FQNNGV in the germline V gene. There are 13 residues in the CDR3. The CDR3 sequence: CASSFPGPETQYF. The CDR3, as DNA: TGTGCCAGCAGCTTTCCGGGGCCGGAGACCCAGTACTTC. The entire variable domain, with the rest obtained from reference TRBV11-2 and TRBJ2-5, is as follows: EAGVAQSPRYKIIEKRQSVAFWCNPISGHATLYWYQQILGQGPKLLIQFQNNGVVDDSQLPKDRFSAERLKGVDSTLKIQPAKLEDSAVYLCASSFPGPETQYFGPGTRLLVL.